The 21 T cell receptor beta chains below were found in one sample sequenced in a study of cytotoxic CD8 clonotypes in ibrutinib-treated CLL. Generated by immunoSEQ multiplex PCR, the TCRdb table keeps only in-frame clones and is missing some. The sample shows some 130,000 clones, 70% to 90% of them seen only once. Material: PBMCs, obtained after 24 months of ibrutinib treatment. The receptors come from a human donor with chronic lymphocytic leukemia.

The CDR3 is CASSPGDSPGGYTF. The CDR3 DNA is TGTGCCAGCAGCCCGGGGGACAGCCCAGGGGGCTACACCTTC. This chain connects TRBV7-2 to TRBJ1-2; 7 bases map to TRBD1. With 5 bases clipped from V and 8 bases from J, the junction kept 11 bases outside the gene matches. Germline V gene sequence: CDR1 SGHTA, CDR2 FQGNSA. The CDR3 consists of 14 residues. The full variable domain, rest sourced from reference TRBV7-2 and TRBJ1-2, is GAGVSQSPSNKVTEKGKDVELRCDPISGHTALYWYRQSLGQGLEFLIYFQGNSAPDKSGLPSDRFSAERTGGSVSTLTIQRTQQEDSAVYLCASSPGDSPGGYTFGSGTRLTVV.

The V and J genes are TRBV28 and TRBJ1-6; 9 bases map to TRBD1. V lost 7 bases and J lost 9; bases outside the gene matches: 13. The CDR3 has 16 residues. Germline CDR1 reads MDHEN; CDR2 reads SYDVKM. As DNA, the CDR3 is TGTGCCAGCACCTACAAGAGACAGGGGGGAATTTCACCCCTCCACTTT. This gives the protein CASTYKRQGGISPLHF.

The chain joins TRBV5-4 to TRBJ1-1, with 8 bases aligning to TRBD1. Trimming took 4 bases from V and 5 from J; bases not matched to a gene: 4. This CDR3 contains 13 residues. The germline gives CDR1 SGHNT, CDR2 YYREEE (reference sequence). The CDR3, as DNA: TGTGCCAGCAGCATGACAGGGGCTACTGAAGCTTTCTTT. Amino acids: CASSMTGATEAFF.

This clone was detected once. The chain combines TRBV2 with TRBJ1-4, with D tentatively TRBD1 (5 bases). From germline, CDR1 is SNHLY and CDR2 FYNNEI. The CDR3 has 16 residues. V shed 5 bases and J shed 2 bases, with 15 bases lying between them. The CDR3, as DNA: TGTGCCAGCAGTAGGACACATCAGGCGACTAATGAAAAACTGTTTTTT. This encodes CASSRTHQATNEKLFF.

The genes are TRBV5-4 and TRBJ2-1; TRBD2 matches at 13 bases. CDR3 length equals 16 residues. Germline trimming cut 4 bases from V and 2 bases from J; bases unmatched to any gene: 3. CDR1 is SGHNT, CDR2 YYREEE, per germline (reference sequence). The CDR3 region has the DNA TGTGCCAGCAGCCCAACTAGCGGGGGGGCCTACAATGAGCAGTTCTTC. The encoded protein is CASSPTSGGAYNEQFF.

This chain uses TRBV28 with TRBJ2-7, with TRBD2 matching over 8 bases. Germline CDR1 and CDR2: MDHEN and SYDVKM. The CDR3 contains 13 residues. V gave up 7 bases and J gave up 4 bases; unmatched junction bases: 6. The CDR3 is CASTSGGSYEQYF. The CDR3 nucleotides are TGTGCCAGCACCTCGGGAGGGAGTTACGAGCAGTACTTC. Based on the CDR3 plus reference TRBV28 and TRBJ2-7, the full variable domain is DVKVTQSSRYLVKRTGEKVFLECVQDMDHENMFWYRQDPGLGLRLIYFSYDVKMKEKGDIPEGYSVSREKKERFSLILESASTNQTSMYLCASTSGGSYEQYFGPGTRLTVT.

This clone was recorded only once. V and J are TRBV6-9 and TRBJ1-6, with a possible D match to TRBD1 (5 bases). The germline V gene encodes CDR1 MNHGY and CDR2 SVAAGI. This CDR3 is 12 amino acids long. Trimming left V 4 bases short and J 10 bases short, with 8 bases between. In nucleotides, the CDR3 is TGTGCCAGCAGTTCCAGGGTGTCACCCCTCCACTTT. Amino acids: CASSSRVSPLHF.

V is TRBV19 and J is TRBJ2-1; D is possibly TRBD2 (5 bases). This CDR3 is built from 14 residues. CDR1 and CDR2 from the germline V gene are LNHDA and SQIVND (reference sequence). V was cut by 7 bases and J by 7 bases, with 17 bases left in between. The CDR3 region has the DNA TGTGCCAGTACGGCACTAGAGGTCAAGAATGAGCAGTTCTTC. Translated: CASTALEVKNEQFF.

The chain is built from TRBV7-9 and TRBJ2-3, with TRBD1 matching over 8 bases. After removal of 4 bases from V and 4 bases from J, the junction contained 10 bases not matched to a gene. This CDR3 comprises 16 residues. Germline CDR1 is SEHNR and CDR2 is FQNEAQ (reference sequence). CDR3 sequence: CASSSGRGQASDTQYF. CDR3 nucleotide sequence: TGTGCCAGCAGCTCCGGGCGGGGACAGGCTTCAGATACGCAGTATTTT.

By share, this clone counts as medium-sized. CDR3 DNA: TGTGCCAGTAGTATAGGGCAGGGGAGCGGCTACACCTTC. Its translation: CASSIGQGSGYTF. The gene calls are TRBV19 and TRBJ1-2, with a possible D match to TRBD1 (6 bases). The CDR3 has 13 residues. Germline CDR1 reads LNHDA; CDR2 reads SQIVND (reference sequence). V lost 1 base and J lost 8, with 11 bases in between.

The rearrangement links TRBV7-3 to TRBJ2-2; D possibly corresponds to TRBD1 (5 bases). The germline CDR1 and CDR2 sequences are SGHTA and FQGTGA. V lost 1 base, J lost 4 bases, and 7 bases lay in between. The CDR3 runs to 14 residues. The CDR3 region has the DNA TGTGCCAGCAGCTTAAGACAGAGCACCGGGGAGCTGTTTTTT. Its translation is CASSLRQSTGELFF.

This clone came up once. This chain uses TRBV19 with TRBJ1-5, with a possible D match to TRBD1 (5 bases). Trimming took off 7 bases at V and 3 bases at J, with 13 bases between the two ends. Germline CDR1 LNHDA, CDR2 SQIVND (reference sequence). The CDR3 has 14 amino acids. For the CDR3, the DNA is TGTGCCAGTACCCTAGGGACCGCCAATCAGCCCCAGCATTTT. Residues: CASTLGTANQPQHF.

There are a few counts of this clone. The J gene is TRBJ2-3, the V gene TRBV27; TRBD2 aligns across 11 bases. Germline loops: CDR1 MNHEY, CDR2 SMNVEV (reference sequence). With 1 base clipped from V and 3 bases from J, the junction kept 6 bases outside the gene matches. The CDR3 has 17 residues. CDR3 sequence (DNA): TGTGCCAGCAGTTTATGGCTGGGACTAGCGGAAACAGATACGCAGTATTTT. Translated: CASSLWLGLAETDTQYF.

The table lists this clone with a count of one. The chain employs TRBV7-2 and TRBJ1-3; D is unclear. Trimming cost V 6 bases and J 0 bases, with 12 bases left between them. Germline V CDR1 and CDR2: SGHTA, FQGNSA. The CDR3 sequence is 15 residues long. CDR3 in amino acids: CASSRALSSGNTIYF. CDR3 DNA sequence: TGTGCCAGCAGTAGAGCGTTGAGCTCTGGAAACACCATATATTTT. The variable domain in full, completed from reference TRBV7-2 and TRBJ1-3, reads GAGVSQSPSNKVTEKGKDVELRCDPISGHTALYWYRQSLGQGLEFLIYFQGNSAPDKSGLPSDRFSAERTGGSVSTLTIQRTQQEDSAVYLCASSRALSSGNTIYFGEGSWLTVV.

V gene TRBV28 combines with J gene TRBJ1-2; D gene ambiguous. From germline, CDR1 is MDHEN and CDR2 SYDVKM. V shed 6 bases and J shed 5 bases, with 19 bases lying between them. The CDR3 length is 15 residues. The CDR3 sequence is CASRYRASPAYGYTF. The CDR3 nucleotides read TGTGCCAGCAGGTACCGGGCCTCGCCGGCTTATGGCTACACCTTC.

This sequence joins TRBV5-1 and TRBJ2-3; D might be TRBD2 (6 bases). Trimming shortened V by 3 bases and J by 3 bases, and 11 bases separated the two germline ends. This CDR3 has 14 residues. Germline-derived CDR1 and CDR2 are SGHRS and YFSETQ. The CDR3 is CASSSGDVTDTQYF. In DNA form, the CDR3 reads TGCGCCAGCAGCTCGGGAGATGTGACAGATACGCAGTATTTT.

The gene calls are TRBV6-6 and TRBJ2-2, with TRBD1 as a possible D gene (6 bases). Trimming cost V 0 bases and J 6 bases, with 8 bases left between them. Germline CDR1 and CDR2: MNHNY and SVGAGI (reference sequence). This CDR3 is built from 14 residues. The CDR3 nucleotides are TGTGCCAGCAGTTACTCAGGGGGAGCCGGGGAGCTGTTTTTT. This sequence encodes CASSYSGGAGELFF.

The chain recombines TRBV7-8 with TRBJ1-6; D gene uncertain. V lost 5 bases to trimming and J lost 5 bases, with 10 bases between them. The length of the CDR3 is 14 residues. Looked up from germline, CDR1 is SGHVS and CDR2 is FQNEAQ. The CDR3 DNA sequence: TGTGCCAGCAGCCCAGACCGCAATAATTCACCCCTCCACTTT. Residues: CASSPDRNNSPLHF.

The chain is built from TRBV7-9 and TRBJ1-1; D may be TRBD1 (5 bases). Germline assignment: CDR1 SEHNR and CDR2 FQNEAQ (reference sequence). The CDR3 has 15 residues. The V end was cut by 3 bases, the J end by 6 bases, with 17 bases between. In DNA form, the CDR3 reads TGTGCCAGCAGCTTCGAGGCCAGGGTGTTTCCTGAAGCTTTCTTT. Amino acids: CASSFEARVFPEAFF.

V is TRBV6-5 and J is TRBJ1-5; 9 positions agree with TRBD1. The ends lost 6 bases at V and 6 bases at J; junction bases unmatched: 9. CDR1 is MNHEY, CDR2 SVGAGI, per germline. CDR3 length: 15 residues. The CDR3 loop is CASRQTGGVGQPQHF. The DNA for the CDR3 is TGTGCCAGCAGGCAGACAGGGGGAGTGGGTCAGCCCCAGCATTTT.

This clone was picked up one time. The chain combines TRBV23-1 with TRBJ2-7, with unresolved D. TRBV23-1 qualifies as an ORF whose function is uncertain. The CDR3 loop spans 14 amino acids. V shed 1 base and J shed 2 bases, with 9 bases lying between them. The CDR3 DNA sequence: TGCGCCAGCAGTCAATGTGCCCAACCCTACGAGCAGTACTTC. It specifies CASSQCAQPYEQYF.